This TCR beta chain was profiled in a study of tumor-infiltrating lymphocytes in primary liver carcinoma. Looking at the study overall: Tissue type made little difference to sample yields of roughly 3.65 to 7.13 million productive TCRbeta reads. Study-wide results and limits: Significantly greater top-250-clone fractions characterized tumors relative to blood (p = 0.039). Tumor region pairs showed greater overlap than either tumor-adjacent or tumor-blood pairs did.

Taking 20-30 mg of unsorted bulk tissue, the authors co-extracted RNA and DNA. Treatment of the patients' primary liver carcinoma consisted of surgical resection. Trimming stripped 1 base from V and 5 bases from J, with 22 bases between. CDR1 SGHDT and CDR2 YYEEEE come from the germline V gene. This CDR3 comprises 17 residues. This clonotype has a single count. Its specificity is not known. In this CDR3 the conserved last residue, phenylalanine or tryptophan, is missing, so a read error is likely. TCR beta cDNA came from around 0.5 ug total RNA, primed with a constant-region primer. Nested multiplex PCR, run for three rounds with slightly modified ARM-PCR, yielded TCR beta libraries. The opening two PCR rounds, 10 cycles each, paired TRBV1-TRBV30 forward primers with a C-beta reverse primer. TCRdb analysed the multiplex PCR reads with MiXCR anew, one entry per CDR3 protein. The repertoire holds about 20,000 distinct CDR3 sequences, with approximately 79% as singletons.

The clonotype comes from a woman aged 30 to 39 with primary liver carcinoma and hepatitis B virus infection. The chain links TRBV5-6 to TRBJ2-7, with D possibly TRBD2 on 6 matching bases. The sample was liver tumor tissue from sampling region 4. Subset defined: tumor region T4, right-lateral pole. The CDR3 DNA reads TGTGCCAGCAGCTTGATTAGGAGTCGCGGGAATGGAGACGAGCAGTACTCC. It encodes CASSLIRSRGNGDEQYS.